This T cell receptor (beta chain) was documented in a study of T cells in Graves' hyperthyroidism and ophthalmopathy. An approximately 10 ml volume of fresh peripheral blood provided the PBMCs. Germline CDR1 reads SGHDT; CDR2 reads YYEEEE. The length of the CDR3 is 15 residues. Trimming took 2 bases from V and 7 from J; bases not matched to a gene: 9. Using RNA transcripts as the source, TCR beta CDR3 regions were amplified. First-round RT-PCR of the TCR CDR3 relied on the HTBI primer set. TCRdb reprocessed the multiplex PCR reads via MiXCR and lists one record per CDR3 protein. Altogether about 530,000 distinct CDR3 sequences are present, 15% to 20% being singletons, with the ten largest covering 17%.

V gene TRBV5-6 combines with J gene TRBJ2-1; 7 nucleotides agree with TRBD1. The sequenced sample consisted of blood. This clonotype was obtained from a woman between 18 and 29 years old with Graves' ophthalmopathy. The CDR3 bases are TGTGCCAGCAGCTTAATAGGGGGCGCGAGGAATGAGCAGTTCTTC. This gives the protein CASSLIGGARNEQFF.